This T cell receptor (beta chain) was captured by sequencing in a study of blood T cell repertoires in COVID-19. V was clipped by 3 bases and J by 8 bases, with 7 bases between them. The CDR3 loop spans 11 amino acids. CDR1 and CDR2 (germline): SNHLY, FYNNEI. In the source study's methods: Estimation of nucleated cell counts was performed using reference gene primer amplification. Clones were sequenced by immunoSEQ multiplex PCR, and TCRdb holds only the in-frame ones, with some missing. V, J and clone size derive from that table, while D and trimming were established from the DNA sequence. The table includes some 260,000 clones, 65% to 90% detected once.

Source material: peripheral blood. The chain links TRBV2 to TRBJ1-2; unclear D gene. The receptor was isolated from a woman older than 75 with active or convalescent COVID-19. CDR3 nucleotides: TGTGCCAGCAGTGACTGGCTGGGCTACACCTTC. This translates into CASSDWLGYTF.